The clone carrying this T cell receptor beta chain occurred a few times. As handled by the study authors: The assay estimated nucleated cells by amplifying reference gene primers. Generated by immunoSEQ multiplex PCR, the TCRdb table keeps only in-frame clones and is missing some. V and J calls plus clone size are reproduced from that table; the DNA served to infer D and trimming. The repertoire includes roughly 100,000 clones, around 74% of them detected once, and 15% to 20% sits in the top ten. The germline V gene encodes CDR1 MNHEY and CDR2 SMNVEV (reference sequence). The CDR3 contains 13 residues. Trimming took off 4 bases at V and 3 bases at J, with 6 bases between the two ends. The data were taken from a study of blood T cell repertoires in COVID-19. About the research overall: Material from acute and convalescent COVID-19 was sourced from the United States, Italy and Spain. Sources were T cells, B-cell-depleted T cells, or PBMCs; the material itself was cDNA or gDNA.

The chain combines TRBV27 with TRBJ1-4; D remains ambiguous. The sequence was obtained from a woman older than 75 with active or convalescent COVID-19. The specimen sequenced was peripheral blood. For the CDR3, the DNA is TGTGCCAGCAGTTATCTCCCTAATGAAAAACTGTTTTTT. Protein product: CASSYLPNEKLFF.